This TCR beta chain comes out of a study of T cells in Graves' hyperthyroidism and ophthalmopathy. Findings and limits, study-wide: Ophthalmopathy, which appeared later, was predicted by the model a median roughly 6.6 months before onset. Researchers found most expanded thyroid clonotypes above 0.001 in blood as well.

This CDR3 has 15 amino acids. The V gene end was trimmed by 3 bases and the J gene end by 3 bases; junction bases not matched to a gene: 4. Subjects aged 18 to 65 presented with newly diagnosed hyperthyroidism of less than 2 months' duration. RNA transcripts yielded amplified TCR beta CDR3 regions. The HTBI primer set was used in a first-round RT-PCR of the TCR CDR3. TCRdb re-derived calls from the multiplex PCR reads in MiXCR, one entry per CDR3 protein. The sample has more than 550,000 distinct CDR3 sequences, under 20% seen once; the top ten hold 16%. This clonotype was recorded a few times. Its specificity is unknown.

This TCR derives from a woman aged 45-59 years with Graves' hyperthyroidism that later progressed to Graves' ophthalmopathy. The chain is built from TRBV12-3 or TRBV12-4 and TRBJ2-7, with 11 bases matching TRBD1. The sequencing input was blood. CDR3 residues: CASSFPGTGGYEQYF. CDR3 nucleotide sequence: TGTGCCAGCAGTTTCCCCGGGACAGGGGGCTACGAGCAGTACTTC.